These 27 T cell receptor beta chains originate from one sample sequenced in a study of blood T cell repertoires in COVID-19. Clones were read by immunoSEQ multiplex PCR, and TCRdb kept only the in-frame ones, dropping some. The sample comprises 380,000 or so clones, 88% of which are singletons, and 2% to 2.5% rests with the top ten. The sample comprised PBMCs or T cells enriched from blood (not recorded which). The receptors stem from a woman aged 40 to 50 with acute COVID-19.

With respect to this clone: Distinct nucleotide sequences in the sample also encode this CDR3. The chain links TRBV5-1 to TRBJ2-7, with a weak D call TRBD1 (6 bases). The ends were cut back, 4 bases at V and 4 bases at J, with 9 bases in the middle. The germline V gene encodes CDR1 SGHRS and CDR2 YFSETQ. This CDR3 has 12 residues. The CDR3 DNA reads as TGCGCCAGCAGCCTGCAGGGGTACGAGCAGTACTTC. Translation: CASSLQGYEQYF.

The chain couples TRBV19 to TRBJ1-1; the D gene is possibly TRBD1 (5 bases). CDR3 length: 16 amino acids. V was trimmed by 5 bases and J by 4 bases, leaving 20 bases between them. Germline V CDR1 and CDR2: LNHDA, SQIVND (reference sequence). The CDR3 nucleotides are TGTGCCAGTAGTGCCGCGGACCTCCCCGGGGGCACTGAAGCTTTCTTT. Encoded protein: CASSAADLPGGTEAFF.

This rearrangement joins TRBV11-2 to TRBJ1-2, with 11 bases that match TRBD1. Germline CDR1 SGHAT, CDR2 FQNNGV. V was pared by 1 base and J by 4 bases, with 2 bases of the junction left unmatched. The CDR3 spans 15 residues. The CDR3 DNA follows: TGTGCCAGCAGCTTAGGGACAGGGGGCGTCTATGGCTACACCTTC. Its protein is CASSLGTGGVYGYTF.

This rearrangement joins TRBV11-2 to TRBJ2-1; D unclear. The CDR3 length is 17 residues. Trimming cost V 1 base and J 2 bases, with 15 bases left between them. Germline-derived CDR1 and CDR2 are SGHAT and FQNNGV. CDR3 residues: CASSLVFGPYTYNEQFF. The CDR3, as DNA: TGTGCCAGCAGCTTAGTATTTGGGCCCTACACCTACAATGAGCAGTTCTTC.

The J gene is TRBJ2-1, the V gene TRBV12-3 or TRBV12-4; D possibly corresponds to TRBD2 (5 bases). Trimming shortened V by 5 bases and J by 7 bases, and 12 bases separated the two germline ends. This CDR3 spans 13 amino acids. CDR3 nucleotide sequence: TGTGCCAGCAGTGGGAAAGGAGGAAATGAGCAGTTCTTC. Residues: CASSGKGGNEQFF.

This sequence joins TRBV4-1 and TRBJ2-1; 8 nucleotides match TRBD1. The CDR3 is 18 amino acids. Germline CDR1 MGHRA, CDR2 YSYEKL. V shed 3 bases and J 1 base; nucleotides not matched to a gene: 11. This chain's CDR3 is CASSHRTWTGWSYNEQFF. CDR3 sequence (DNA): TGCGCCAGCAGCCACAGAACTTGGACAGGGTGGTCCTACAATGAGCAGTTCTTC.

J is TRBJ2-3 and V is TRBV23-1, with a possible D match to TRBD2 (6 bases). TRBV23-1 has ORF status, its function being uncertain. Trimming took 11 bases from V and 1 from J, leaving 37 bases between them. This CDR3 has 21 residues. For the CDR3, the DNA is TGCGCCCCCATACCCGAGGGGCCCGGCATCTCCCTAGGCGGGGGCACAGATACGCAGTATTTT. This encodes CAPIPEGPGISLGGGTDTQYF.

This clone was seen a few times. CDR3 residues: CSASGSSYNEQFF. In DNA form, the CDR3 reads TGCAGTGCTAGTGGGAGTTCCTACAATGAGCAGTTCTTC. The chain uses TRBV20-1 and TRBJ2-1; weak D call: TRBD2 (5 bases). The CDR3 loop spans 13 amino acids. Germline V CDR1 and CDR2: DFQATT, SNEGSKA (reference sequence). V lost 3 bases to trimming and J lost 1 base, with 7 bases between them.

The rearrangement uses TRBV5-8 and TRBJ1-2, with 7 bases matching TRBD1. Germline V gene data show CDR1 as SGHTS and CDR2 as YDEGEE. The CDR3 has 13 amino acids. J lost 10 bases, V lost 2 bases, and 8 bases had no gene match. This CDR3 is CASSFNRGLVYTF. In DNA form, the CDR3 reads TGTGCCAGCAGCTTCAACAGGGGATTAGTCTACACCTTC.

The chain carries TRBV19 and TRBJ2-7; 7 nucleotides align to TRBD1. V lost 5 bases, J lost 3 bases, and 13 bases stayed unmatched. From germline, CDR1 is LNHDA and CDR2 SQIVND (reference sequence). The CDR3 is 16 residues long. CDR3 in DNA: TGTGCCAGTAGTCCCCAGGGGGTAAAGGTCAACTACGAGCAGTACTTC. Its protein product is CASSPQGVKVNYEQYF. Using reference TRBV19 and TRBJ2-7 for the parts outside the CDR3, the full variable domain is DGGITQSPKYLFRKEGQNVTLSCEQNLNHDAMYWYRQDPGQGLRLIYYSQIVNDFQKGDIAEGYSVSREKKESFPLTVTSAQKNPTAFYLCASSPQGVKVNYEQYFGPGTRLTVT.

The chain has TRBV5-1 and TRBJ2-7; D perhaps matches TRBD2 (5 bases). The germline CDR1 and CDR2 sequences are SGHRS and YFSETQ. V was shortened by 0 bases and J by 6 bases, with 13 bases between the two germline ends. The CDR3 is 14 residues long. The CDR3 loop is CASSLEGPGGEQYF. As DNA, the CDR3 is TGCGCCAGCAGCTTGGAAGGTCCCGGAGGCGAGCAGTACTTC. The variable domain in full, with the rest retrieved from reference TRBV5-1 and TRBJ2-7, is KAGVTQTPRYLIKTRGQQVTLSCSPISGHRSVSWYQQTPGQGLQFLFEYFSETQRNKGNFPGRFSGRQFSNSRSEMNVSTLELGDSALYLCASSLEGPGGEQYFGPGTRLTVT.

The chain is built from TRBV5-1 and TRBJ1-4; 9 bases line up with TRBD1. The CDR3 is made up of 15 amino acids. CDR1 SGHRS and CDR2 YFSETQ come from the germline V gene. The ends lost 7 bases at V and 7 bases at J; junction bases unmatched: 11. CDR3 bases: TGCGCCAGCGGATCGAGTGGGACAGGGTCTGAAAAACTGTTTTTT. The encoded protein is CASGSSGTGSEKLFF.

The V and J genes are TRBV19 and TRBJ1-6, with 7 bases that match TRBD1. V lost 6 bases, J lost 10 bases, and 3 bases stayed unmatched. The CDR3 spans 12 residues. Germline V gene sequence: CDR1 LNHDA, CDR2 SQIVND (reference sequence). This CDR3 reads CASRTGRSPLHF. The DNA of the CDR3 is TGTGCCAGTAGGACAGGGAGATCACCCCTCCACTTT. The variable domain in full, with the rest retrieved from reference TRBV19 and TRBJ1-6, is DGGITQSPKYLFRKEGQNVTLSCEQNLNHDAMYWYRQDPGQGLRLIYYSQIVNDFQKGDIAEGYSVSREKKESFPLTVTSAQKNPTAFYLCASRTGRSPLHFGNGTRLTVT.

The chain uses TRBV9 and TRBJ2-1; 8 bases are shared with TRBD1. CDR3 size: 15 residues. The junction had 10 bases not matched to a gene; V was cut back by 3 bases and J by 8 bases. Per the germline V gene, CDR1 is SGDLS and CDR2 is YYNGEE. The CDR3 nucleotides read TGTGCCAGCAGCGCCGGGACAGGCCCTCTGGATGAGCAGTTCTTC. Translation gives CASSAGTGPLDEQFF.

The V and J genes are TRBV1 and TRBJ1-1. TRBV1 is tagged as a pseudogene. The CDR3 has 11 residues. CDR3 sequence (DNA): TGCACCAGCAGCCCGTATACTGAAGCTTTCTTT. Amino acid sequence: CTSSPYTEAFF.

This chain links TRBV15 with TRBJ1-1; D might be TRBD1 (5 bases). Germline V gene data show CDR1 as LNHNV and CDR2 as YYDKDF (reference sequence). Trimming removed 5 bases at V and 6 bases at J, with 13 bases between. This CDR3 is 13 amino acids long. The CDR3 here is CATSPRQTAEAFF. CDR3 bases: TGTGCCACCAGCCCCAGACAGACCGCTGAAGCTTTCTTT.

The chain recombines TRBV4-1 with TRBJ1-1; tentatively, D is TRBD1 (6 bases). This CDR3 has 14 amino acids. The ends were cut back, 4 bases at V and 4 bases at J, with 13 bases in the middle. Germline values: CDR1 MGHRA, CDR2 YSYEKL. CDR3 protein: CASSLTGLATEAFF. The DNA of the CDR3 is TGCGCCAGCAGCCTAACAGGGTTGGCCACTGAAGCTTTCTTT.

The rearrangement links TRBV10-3 to TRBJ1-1, with TRBD1 matching over 7 bases. Germline V gene data show CDR1 as ENHRY and CDR2 as SYGVKD. Trimming took 6 bases from V and 6 from J; bases not matched to a gene: 13. This CDR3 region has 15 residues. This CDR3 reads CAIRDLNRGGPEAFF. The CDR3 bases are TGTGCCATCAGGGACCTTAACAGGGGAGGCCCTGAAGCTTTCTTT.

The chain recombines TRBV19 with TRBJ2-7, with D tentatively TRBD2 (5 bases). This CDR3 comprises 14 residues. Trimming took off 5 bases at V and 0 bases at J, with 11 bases between the two ends. CDR1 is LNHDA and CDR2 is SQIVND in the germline V gene (reference sequence). The CDR3 nucleotides are TGTGCCAGTAGTCTTCGGACTTTCTCCTACGAGCAGTACTTC. Amino acid sequence: CASSLRTFSYEQYF.

The J gene is TRBJ2-4, the V gene TRBV7-8; D gene ambiguous. CDR1 SGHVS and CDR2 FQNEAQ come from the germline V gene. The CDR3 is 12 amino acids. V was pared by 5 bases and J by 4 bases, with 6 bases between. For the CDR3, the DNA is TGTGCCAGCAGCCCGAGTAAAAACATTCAGTACTTC. This sequence encodes CASSPSKNIQYF. The full variable domain, in which reference TRBV7-8 and TRBJ2-4 provide the parts outside the CDR3, is GAGVSQSPRYKVAKRGQDVALRCDPISGHVSLFWYQQALGQGPEFLTYFQNEAQLDKSGLPSDRFFAERPEGSVSTLKIQRTQQEDSAVYLCASSPSKNIQYFGAGTRLSVL.

The chain couples TRBV30 to TRBJ1-5; D is undetermined. Trimming took 3 bases from V and 0 from J, leaving 9 bases between them. This CDR3 region has 14 residues. Germline loops: CDR1 GTSNPN, CDR2 SVGIG (reference sequence). The CDR3 protein is CAWRSGNSNQPQHF. The CDR3 DNA reads as TGTGCCTGGAGATCCGGGAATAGCAATCAGCCCCAGCATTTT.

The chain uses TRBV7-2 and TRBJ1-1; a weak D match, TRBD1 (5 bases). Germline V gene lookup returns CDR1 SGHTA and CDR2 FQGNSA. Trimming shortened V by 5 bases and J by 0 bases, and 13 bases separated the two germline ends. This CDR3 comprises 15 residues. The CDR3 protein is CASSPVGGVNTEAFF. In DNA, the CDR3 is TGTGCCAGCAGCCCTGTGGGGGGGGTGAACACTGAAGCTTTCTTT.

This chain connects TRBV5-1 to TRBJ2-2, with a weak D call TRBD2 (6 bases). V was trimmed by 4 bases and J by 5 bases, leaving 18 bases between them. This CDR3 spans 16 amino acids. Germline V gene sequence: CDR1 SGHRS, CDR2 YFSETQ. The CDR3 DNA reads TGCGCCAGCAGCCCCCCCCCGGGAGAAGGGACCGGGGAGCTGTTTTTT. Translating gives CASSPPPGEGTGELFF. Full variable domain (remainder filled in from reference TRBV5-1 and TRBJ2-2): KAGVTQTPRYLIKTRGQQVTLSCSPISGHRSVSWYQQTPGQGLQFLFEYFSETQRNKGNFPGRFSGRQFSNSRSEMNVSTLELGDSALYLCASSPPPGEGTGELFFGEGSRLTVL.

The gene calls are TRBV6-5 and TRBJ2-5; D is uncertain. CDR1 and CDR2 (germline): MNHEY, SVGAGI. The CDR3 totals 15 residues. V was pared by 4 bases and J by 5 bases, with 17 bases between. DNA for the CDR3: TGTGCCAGCAGTTCCGGGTGGATTGGTGGGGAGACCCAGTACTTC. Protein: CASSSGWIGGETQYF.

This clone was counted once. This chain uses TRBV19 with TRBJ2-4; 8 positions agree with TRBD1. This CDR3 has 15 residues. Looked up from germline, CDR1 is LNHDA and CDR2 is SQIVND (reference sequence). V trimming: 7 bases; J trimming: 0 bases; junction bases outside the gene matches: 5. The CDR3 nucleotides are TGTGCCAGTATCGCAGGGGGCGCAGCCAAAAACATTCAGTACTTC. Translated: CASIAGGAAKNIQYF.

J is TRBJ2-5 and V is TRBV7-2; 9 bases agree with TRBD2. Germline trimming cut 3 bases from V and 4 bases from J; bases unmatched to any gene: 9. Germline V gene lookup returns CDR1 SGHTA and CDR2 FQGNSA. The CDR3 has 16 residues. CDR3 sequence (DNA): TGTGCCAGCAGCTTCTCTAGCGGGGTGGGTCCAGAGACCCAGTACTTC. Translated: CASSFSSGVGPETQYF.

DNA for the CDR3: TGTGCCAGCAGTTACTTATTGGCAGGCAGCTACGAGCAGTACTTC. Protein: CASSYLLAGSYEQYF. V and J are TRBV6-5 and TRBJ2-7; no clear D. Germline-derived CDR1 and CDR2 are MNHEY and SVGAGI. Deletions cut 1 base from V and 3 bases from J, with 13 bases between. CDR3 length: 15 residues.